This T cell receptor beta chain was recorded in a study of response to subunit inactivated influenza vaccine. The germline V gene encodes CDR1 MDHEN and CDR2 SYDVKM. Trimming took 6 bases from V and 2 from J; bases not matched to a gene: 2. This CDR3 has 15 residues. A single record per CDR3 protein comes from TCRdb applying MiXCR to the RT-PCR reads. The table has hundreds of thousands of distinct CDR3 sequences, roughly 27% seen once. A word on this clonotype: Its specificity is not known.

General study points: T cells newly recruited by each seasonal influenza vaccination are few, the authors suggested.

This clonotype originated in a man over 45 who received an inactivated influenza vaccine. Material: CD4+ T cells sorted from PBMCs, obtained about 5 days after vaccination. The gene calls are TRBV28 and TRBJ1-5, with TRBD1 identical over 12 bases. The CDR3 loop is CASRGQGARNQPQHF. CDR3 nucleotide sequence: TGTGCCAGCAGGGGACAGGGGGCGCGCAATCAGCCCCAGCATTTT.